This paragraph covers one T cell receptor beta chain sequence. Germline loops: CDR1 MNHEY, CDR2 SMNVEV (reference sequence). The V gene lost 0 bases and the J gene lost 0 bases, with 3 bases spanning the gap. The CDR3 totals 14 residues. This sample is drawn from a study of preoperative IRX-2 immunotherapy in early breast cancer. Treatment indicated: preoperative locoregional IRX-2 cytokine immunotherapy. Patients received preoperative, locoregional IRX-2 cytokine immunotherapy in a phase Ib study. Only in-frame clones appear in the TCRdb table, and some are missing; sequencing was by immunoSEQ multiplex PCR. The repertoire holds about 29,000 clones, roughly 90% seen once, with 8.5% to 10% in the top ten.

The sample was taken from a patient treated with IRX-2 immunotherapy. This TCR was sampled from a human donor with breast cancer. The rearrangement uses TRBV27 and TRBJ1-5, with D uncertain. The CDR3 here is CASSLSYSNQPQHF. The CDR3 DNA follows: TGTGCCAGCAGTTTATCCTATAGCAATCAGCCCCAGCATTTT.